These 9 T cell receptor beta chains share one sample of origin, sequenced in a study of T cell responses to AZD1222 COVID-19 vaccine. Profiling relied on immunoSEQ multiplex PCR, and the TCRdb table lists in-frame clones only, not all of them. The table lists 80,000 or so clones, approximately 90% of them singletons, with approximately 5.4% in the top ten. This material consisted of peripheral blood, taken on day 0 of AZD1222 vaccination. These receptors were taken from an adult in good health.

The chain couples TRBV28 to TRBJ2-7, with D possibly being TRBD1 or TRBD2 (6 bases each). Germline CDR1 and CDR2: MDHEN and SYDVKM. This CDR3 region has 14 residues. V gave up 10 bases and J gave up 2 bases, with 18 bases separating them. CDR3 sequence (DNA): TGTGCCACCAGCGGCTGGGGGGCCGCCTACGAGCAGTACTTC. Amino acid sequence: CATSGWGAAYEQYF.

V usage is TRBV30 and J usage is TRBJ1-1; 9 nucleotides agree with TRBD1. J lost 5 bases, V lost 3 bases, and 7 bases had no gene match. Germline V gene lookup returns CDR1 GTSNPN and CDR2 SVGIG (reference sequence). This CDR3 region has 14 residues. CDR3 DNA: TGTGCCTGGAGCGTGACAGGGGGAAGGACTGAAGCTTTCTTT. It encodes CAWSVTGGRTEAFF.

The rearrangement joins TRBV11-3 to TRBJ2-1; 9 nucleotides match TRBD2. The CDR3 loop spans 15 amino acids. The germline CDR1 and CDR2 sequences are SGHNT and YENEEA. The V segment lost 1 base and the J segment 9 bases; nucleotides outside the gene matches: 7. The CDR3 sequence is CASSLGWRGGLEQFF. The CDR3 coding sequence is TGTGCCAGCAGCTTAGGTTGGCGGGGGGGCCTTGAGCAGTTCTTC.

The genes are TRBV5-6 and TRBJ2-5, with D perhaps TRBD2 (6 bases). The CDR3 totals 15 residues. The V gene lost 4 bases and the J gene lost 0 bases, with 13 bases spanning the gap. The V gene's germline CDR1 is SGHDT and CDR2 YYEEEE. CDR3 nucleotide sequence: TGTGCCAGCAGCGTACGTACTAGCTACCAAGAGACCCAGTACTTC. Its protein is CASSVRTSYQETQYF.

DNA for the CDR3: TGCGCCAGCAGCCCAAGAGGGACCAGCTACGAGCAGTACTTC. The encoded protein is CASSPRGTSYEQYF. The gene calls are TRBV4-1 and TRBJ2-7; the D call may be TRBD1 or TRBD2 (5 bases each). V gave up 4 bases and J gave up 3 bases, with 13 bases separating them. CDR1 is MGHRA, CDR2 YSYEKL, per germline. CDR3 length equals 14 residues.

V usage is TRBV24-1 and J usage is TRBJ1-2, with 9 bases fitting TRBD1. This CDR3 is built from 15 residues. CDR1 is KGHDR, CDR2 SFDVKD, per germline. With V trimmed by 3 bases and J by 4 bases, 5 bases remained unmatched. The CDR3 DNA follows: TGTGCCACCAGTGATCCCCGGACAGGGGCCTATGGCTACACCTTC. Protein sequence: CATSDPRTGAYGYTF.

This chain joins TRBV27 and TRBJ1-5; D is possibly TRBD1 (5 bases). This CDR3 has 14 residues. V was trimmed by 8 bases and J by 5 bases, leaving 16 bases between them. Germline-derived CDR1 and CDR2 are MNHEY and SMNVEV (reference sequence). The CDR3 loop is CASSPGRGHQPQHF. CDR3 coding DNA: TGTGCCAGCTCCCCCGGTAGGGGTCATCAGCCCCAGCATTTT.

The CDR3 bases are TGTGCCAGCAGCCTCTGGCGGGCGGCCGGTAATGAGCAGTTCTTC. It is translated as CASSLWRAAGNEQFF. The J gene is TRBJ2-1, the V gene TRBV3-1 (or the pseudogene TRBV3-2), with D perhaps matching TRBD2 (5 bases). CDR3 length: 15 residues. V gave up 4 bases and J gave up 7 bases, with 17 bases separating them. CDR1 and CDR2 (germline): LGHDT, YNNKEL (reference sequence).

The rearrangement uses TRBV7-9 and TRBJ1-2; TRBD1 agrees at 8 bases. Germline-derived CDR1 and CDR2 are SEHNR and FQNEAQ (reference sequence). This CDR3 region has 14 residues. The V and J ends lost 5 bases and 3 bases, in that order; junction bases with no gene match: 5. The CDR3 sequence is CASSPGQGHYGYTF. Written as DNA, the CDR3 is TGTGCCAGCAGCCCAGGACAGGGCCACTATGGCTACACCTTC.